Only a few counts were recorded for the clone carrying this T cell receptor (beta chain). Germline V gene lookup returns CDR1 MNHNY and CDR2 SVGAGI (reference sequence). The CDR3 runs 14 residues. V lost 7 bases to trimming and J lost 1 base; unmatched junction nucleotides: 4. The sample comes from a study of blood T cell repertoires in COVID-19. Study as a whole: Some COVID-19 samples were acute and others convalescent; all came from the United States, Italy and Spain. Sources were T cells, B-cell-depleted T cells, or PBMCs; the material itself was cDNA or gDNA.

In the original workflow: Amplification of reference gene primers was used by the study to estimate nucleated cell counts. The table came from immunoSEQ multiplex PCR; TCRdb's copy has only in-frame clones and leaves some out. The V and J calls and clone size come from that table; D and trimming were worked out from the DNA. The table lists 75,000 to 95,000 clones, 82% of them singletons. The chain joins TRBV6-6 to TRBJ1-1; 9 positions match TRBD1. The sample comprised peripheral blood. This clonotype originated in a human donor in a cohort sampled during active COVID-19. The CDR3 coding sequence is TGTGCCAGCAAGGGACAGGGCCCGAACACTGAAGCTTTCTTT. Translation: CASKGQGPNTEAFF.